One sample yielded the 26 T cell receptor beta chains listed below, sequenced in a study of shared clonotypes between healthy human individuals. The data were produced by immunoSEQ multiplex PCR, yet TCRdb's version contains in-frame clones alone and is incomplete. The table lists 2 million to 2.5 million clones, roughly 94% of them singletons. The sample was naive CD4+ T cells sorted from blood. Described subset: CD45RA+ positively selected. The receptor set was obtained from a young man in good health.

The CDR3 spells CAIAASTYNSPLHF. CDR3 nucleotides: TGTGCCATCGCCGCCTCGACCTATAATTCACCCCTCCACTTT. This chain joins TRBV10-3 and TRBJ1-6; no clear D gene. V gave up 8 bases and J gave up 2 bases, with 10 bases separating them. The CDR3 sequence is 14 residues long. The germline V gene encodes CDR1 ENHRY and CDR2 SYGVKD.

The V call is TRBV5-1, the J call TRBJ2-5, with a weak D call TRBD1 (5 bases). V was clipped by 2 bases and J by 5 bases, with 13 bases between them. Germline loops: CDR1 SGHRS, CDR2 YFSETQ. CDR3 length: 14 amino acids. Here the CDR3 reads CASSLLSGMETQYF. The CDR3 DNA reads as TGCGCCAGCAGCTTACTTTCAGGGATGGAGACCCAGTACTTC.

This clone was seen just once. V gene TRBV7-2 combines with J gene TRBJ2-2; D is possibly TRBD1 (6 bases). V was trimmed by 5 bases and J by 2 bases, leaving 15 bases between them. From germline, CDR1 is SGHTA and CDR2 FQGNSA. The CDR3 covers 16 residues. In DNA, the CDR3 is TGTGCCAGCAGCCCATCAGGGGCGCTCAACACCGGGGAGCTGTTTTTT. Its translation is CASSPSGALNTGELFF.

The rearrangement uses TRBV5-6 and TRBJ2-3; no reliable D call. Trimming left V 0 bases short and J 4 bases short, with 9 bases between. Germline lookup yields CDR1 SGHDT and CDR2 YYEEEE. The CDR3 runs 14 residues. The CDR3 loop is CASSLGPRADTQYF. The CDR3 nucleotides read TGTGCCAGCAGCTTGGGACCCCGGGCAGATACGCAGTATTTT.

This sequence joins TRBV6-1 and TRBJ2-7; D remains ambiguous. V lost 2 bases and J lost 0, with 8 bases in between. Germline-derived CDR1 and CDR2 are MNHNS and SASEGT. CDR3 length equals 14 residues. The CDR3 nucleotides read TGTGCCAGCAGTGAATTGGGGAACTCCTACGAGCAGTACTTC. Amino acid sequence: CASSELGNSYEQYF.

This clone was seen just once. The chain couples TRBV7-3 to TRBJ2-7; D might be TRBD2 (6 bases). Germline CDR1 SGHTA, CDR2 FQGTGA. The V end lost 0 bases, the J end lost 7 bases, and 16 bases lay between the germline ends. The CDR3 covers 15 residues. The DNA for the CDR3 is TGTGCCAGCAGCTTAACGGTTGCGGGGCCCAGAGAGCAGTACTTC. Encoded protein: CASSLTVAGPREQYF.

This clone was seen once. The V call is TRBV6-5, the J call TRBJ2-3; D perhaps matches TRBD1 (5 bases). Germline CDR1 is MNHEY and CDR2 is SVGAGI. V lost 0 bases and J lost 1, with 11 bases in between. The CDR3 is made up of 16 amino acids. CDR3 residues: CASSYSIMGRTDTQYF. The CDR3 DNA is TGTGCCAGCAGTTACTCGATCATGGGGCGCACAGATACGCAGTATTTT.

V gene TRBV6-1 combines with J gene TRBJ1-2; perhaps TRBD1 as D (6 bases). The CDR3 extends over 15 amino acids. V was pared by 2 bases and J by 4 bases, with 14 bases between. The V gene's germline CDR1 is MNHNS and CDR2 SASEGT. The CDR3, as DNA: TGTGCCAGCAGTGAATTGTCGGGGGCGGCCTATGGCTACACCTTC. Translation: CASSELSGAAYGYTF.

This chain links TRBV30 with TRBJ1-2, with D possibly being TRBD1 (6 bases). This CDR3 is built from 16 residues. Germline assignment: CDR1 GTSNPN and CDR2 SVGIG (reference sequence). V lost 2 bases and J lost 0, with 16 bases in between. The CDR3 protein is CAWSQTGSASNYGYTF. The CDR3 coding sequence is TGTGCCTGGAGTCAGACAGGTTCAGCTTCTAACTATGGCTACACCTTC.

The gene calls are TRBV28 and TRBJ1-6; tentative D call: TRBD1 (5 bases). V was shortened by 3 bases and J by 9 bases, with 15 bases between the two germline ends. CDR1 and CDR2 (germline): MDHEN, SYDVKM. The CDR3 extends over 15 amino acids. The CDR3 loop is CASSFSLGESSPLHF. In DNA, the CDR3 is TGTGCCAGCAGTTTTTCTCTGGGGGAGAGTTCACCCCTCCACTTT.

CDR3 DNA: TGTGCCAGCAGCCCGGGACAGTTCCGCACAGATACGCAGTATTTT. Protein sequence: CASSPGQFRTDTQYF. J is TRBJ2-3 and V is TRBV28, with 7 bases matching TRBD1. Per the germline V gene, CDR1 is MDHEN and CDR2 is SYDVKM. CDR3 length: 15 amino acids. The ends lost 6 bases at V and 1 base at J; junction bases unmatched: 7.

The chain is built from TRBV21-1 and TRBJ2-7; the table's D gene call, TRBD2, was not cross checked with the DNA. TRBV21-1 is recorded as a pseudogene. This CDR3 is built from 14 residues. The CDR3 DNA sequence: TGTGCCAGCAGCAAGAAAAACGGGACCTACGAGCAGTACTTC. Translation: CASSKKNGTYEQYF.

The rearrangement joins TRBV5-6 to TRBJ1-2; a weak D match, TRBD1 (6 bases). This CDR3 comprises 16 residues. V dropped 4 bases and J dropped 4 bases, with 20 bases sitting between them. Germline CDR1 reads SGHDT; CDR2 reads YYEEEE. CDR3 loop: CASSRPREGGRYGYTF. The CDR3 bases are TGTGCCAGCAGCCGCCCGCGGGAGGGGGGACGCTATGGCTACACCTTC.

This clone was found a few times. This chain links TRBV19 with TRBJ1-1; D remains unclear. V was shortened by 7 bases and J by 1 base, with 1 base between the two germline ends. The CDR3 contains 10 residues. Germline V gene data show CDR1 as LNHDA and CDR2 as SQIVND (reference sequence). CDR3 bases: TGTGCCAGTAAGAACACTGAAGCTTTCTTT. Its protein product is CASKNTEAFF.

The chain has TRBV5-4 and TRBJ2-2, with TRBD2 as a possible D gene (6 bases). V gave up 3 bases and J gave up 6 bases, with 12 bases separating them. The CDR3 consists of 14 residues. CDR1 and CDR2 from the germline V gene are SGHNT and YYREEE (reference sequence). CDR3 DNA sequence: TGTGCCAGCAGCTCATGGACTAAAGCCGGGGAGCTGTTTTTT. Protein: CASSSWTKAGELFF.

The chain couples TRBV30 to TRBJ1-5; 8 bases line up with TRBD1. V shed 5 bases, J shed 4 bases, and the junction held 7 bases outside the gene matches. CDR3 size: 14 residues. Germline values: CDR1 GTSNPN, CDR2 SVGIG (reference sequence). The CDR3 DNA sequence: TGTGCCTGGGCACAGGGGGTTGGGAATCAGCCCCAGCATTTT. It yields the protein CAWAQGVGNQPQHF.

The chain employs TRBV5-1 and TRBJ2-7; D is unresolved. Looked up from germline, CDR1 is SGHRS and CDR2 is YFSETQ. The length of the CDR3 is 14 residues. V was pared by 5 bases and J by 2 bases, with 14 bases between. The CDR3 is CASRLESAPYEQYF. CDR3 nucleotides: TGCGCCAGCAGGCTGGAATCCGCCCCCTACGAGCAGTACTTC.

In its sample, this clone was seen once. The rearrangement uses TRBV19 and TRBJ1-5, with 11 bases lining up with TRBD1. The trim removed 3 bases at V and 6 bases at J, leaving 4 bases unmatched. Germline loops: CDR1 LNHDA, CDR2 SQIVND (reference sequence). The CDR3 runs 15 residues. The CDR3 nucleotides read TGTGCCAGTAGTATGGGACAGGGGGGAGGTCAGCCCCAGCATTTT. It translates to CASSMGQGGGQPQHF.

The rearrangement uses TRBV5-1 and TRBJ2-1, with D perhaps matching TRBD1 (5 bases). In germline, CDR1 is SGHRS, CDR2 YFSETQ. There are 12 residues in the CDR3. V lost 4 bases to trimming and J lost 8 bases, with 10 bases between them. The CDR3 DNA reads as TGCGCCAGCAGCCTATTCAGGGATGAGCAGTTCTTC. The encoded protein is CASSLFRDEQFF.

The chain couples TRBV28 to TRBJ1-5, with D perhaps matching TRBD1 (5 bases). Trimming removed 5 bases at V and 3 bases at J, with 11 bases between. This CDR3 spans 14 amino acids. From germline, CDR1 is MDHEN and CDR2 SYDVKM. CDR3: CASSRTLLNQPQHF. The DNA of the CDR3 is TGTGCCAGCAGTAGGACACTTCTCAATCAGCCCCAGCATTTT.

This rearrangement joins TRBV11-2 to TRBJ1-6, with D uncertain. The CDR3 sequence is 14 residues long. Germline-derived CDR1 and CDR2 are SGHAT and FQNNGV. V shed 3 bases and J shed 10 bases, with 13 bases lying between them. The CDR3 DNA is TGTGCCAGCAGCTTCCGGGTAGTTAACTCACCCCTCCACTTT. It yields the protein CASSFRVVNSPLHF.

This CDR3 is CASSPSGFQTYEQYF. In DNA, the CDR3 is TGTGCCAGCAGTCCCTCGGGATTCCAAACCTACGAGCAGTACTTC. The V gene is TRBV28, the J gene TRBJ2-7; tentative D call: TRBD2 (5 bases). This CDR3 has 15 amino acids. V was trimmed by 5 bases and J by 2 bases, leaving 16 bases between them. The germline V gene encodes CDR1 MDHEN and CDR2 SYDVKM.

The CDR3 nucleotides are TGTGCCTTCAGTGGGGGGGCCAAAAACATTCAGTACTTC. This sequence encodes CAFSGGAKNIQYF. V usage is TRBV30 and J usage is TRBJ2-4, with D possibly TRBD2 on 6 matching bases. The CDR3 is 13 residues long. Germline V CDR1 and CDR2: GTSNPN, SVGIG (reference sequence). Trimming removed 7 bases from V and 1 base from J, with 11 bases in between. Looking up the rest from reference TRBV30 and TRBJ2-4 gives the full variable domain: SQTIHQWPATLVQPVGSPLSLECTVEGTSNPNLYWYRQAAGRGLQLLFYSVGIGQISSEVPQNLSASRPQDRQFILSSKKLLLSDSGFYLCAFSGGAKNIQYFGAGTRLSVL.

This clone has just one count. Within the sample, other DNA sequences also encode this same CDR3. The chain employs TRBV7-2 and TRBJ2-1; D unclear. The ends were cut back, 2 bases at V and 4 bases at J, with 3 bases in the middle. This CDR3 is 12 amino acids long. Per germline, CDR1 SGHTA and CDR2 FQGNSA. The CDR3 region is CASSLSYNEQFF. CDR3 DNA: TGTGCCAGCAGCTTAAGTTACAATGAGCAGTTCTTC.

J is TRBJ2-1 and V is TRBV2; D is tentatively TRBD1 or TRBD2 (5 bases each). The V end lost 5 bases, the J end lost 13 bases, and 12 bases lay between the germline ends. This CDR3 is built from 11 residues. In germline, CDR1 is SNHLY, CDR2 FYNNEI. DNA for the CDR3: TGTGCCAGCAGTCCCGGGACCCCTCAGTTCTTC. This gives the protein CASSPGTPQFF.

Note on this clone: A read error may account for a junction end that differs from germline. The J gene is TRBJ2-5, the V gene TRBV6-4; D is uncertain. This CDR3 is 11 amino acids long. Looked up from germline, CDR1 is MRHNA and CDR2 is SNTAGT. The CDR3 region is CASSGREPNHF. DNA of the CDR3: TGTGCCAGCAGTGGACGTGAGCCCAACCACTTC.